This T cell receptor (beta chain) is drawn from a study of identical twins. The study, taken as a whole, reports: For zero-insertion analyses, partial confounding could come from invariant MAIT and iNKT cells. Twins shared beta out-of-frame sequences in excess, but this excess was weaker. Fewer insertions characterized abundant cord blood beta clonotypes, whereas memory repertoires showed none.

On this clonotype itself: No antigen is known for it.

TCRdb redid the calling of the 5' RACE reads with MiXCR, one entry per CDR3 protein. The sample has 1.5 million to 2 million distinct CDR3 sequences; around a third are singletons. Everyone who donated was a healthy Caucasian. The origin of this receptor is a newborn girl in good health. Sequencing input: cord blood.

CDR3 protein: CASTPRQLGNQPQHF. The CDR3, as DNA: TGTGCCAGCACCCCTCGACAGCTCGGCAATCAGCCCCAGCATTTT. The chain links TRBV6-6 to TRBJ1-5; a possible D gene is TRBD1 (5 bases). The CDR3 is made up of 15 amino acids. V was shortened by 7 bases and J by 2 bases, with 15 bases between the two germline ends. CDR1 is MNHNY and CDR2 is SVGAGI in the germline V gene (reference sequence).